The present TCR beta chain was sequenced within a study of CD8+ T cells in alopecia areata. Germline V gene data show CDR1 as SGHTA and CDR2 as FQGNSA. The CDR3 sequence is 14 residues long. V shed 5 bases, J shed 1 base, and the junction held 2 bases outside the gene matches. RNA, once extracted, was reverse transcribed into cDNA for use as the sequencing template. TCRdb keeps only in-frame clones here, not all; method: immunoSEQ multiplex PCR. Of roughly 180,000 clones listed, 60% to 70% are singletons. Study-wide results and limits: Because of a solitary nonresponder, the connection of baseline CD8+ expansion to response stays uncertain. Elevated clonality characterized lesional scalp relative to normal scalp, particularly in alopecia totalis/universalis. Scalp sample data also include resident alphabeta T cells from normal skin.

Only one count was recorded for this clone. What it binds is unknown. Regarding treatment: oral pan-JAK inhibitor, 5-10 mg twice daily. V usage is TRBV7-2 and J usage is TRBJ2-5; 9 nucleotides line up with TRBD2. This sequence originates from a human donor with alopecia areata. The sample in question was CD4+ T cells sorted from blood, obtained at week 4, from a patient treated with tofacitinib. The CDR3 DNA follows: TGTGCCAGCAGCGCGGGGGGGGTCCAAGAGACCCAGTACTTC. Its protein is CASSAGGVQETQYF.